This entry is about one TCR beta chain. V was shortened by 1 base and J by 3 bases, with 3 bases between the two germline ends. Germline V gene data show CDR1 as SGHDN and CDR2 as FVKESK. The CDR3 extends over 12 amino acids. The data originate from a study of technical replicates of blood from several donors. Sequenced by immunoSEQ multiplex PCR; TCRdb stores in-frame clones only, minus some. The sample carries tens of thousands of clones, about 90% recorded once. The rearrangement uses TRBV14 and TRBJ2-5, with D unclear. The sequence derives from a human donor in good health. Sequenced material: T cells isolated from PBMCs. The CDR3 nucleotides are TGTGCCAGCAGCCAAGTCAAAGAGACCCAGTACTTC. Encoded protein: CASSQVKETQYF.